Presented here are 21 T cell receptor beta chains from one specimen sequenced in a study of CD8+ T cells in alopecia areata. Treatment: oral pan-JAK inhibitor, 5-10 mg twice daily. cDNA prepared by RNA extraction and subsequent reverse transcription served as the template for sequencing. Libraries were prepared by immunoSEQ multiplex PCR; TCRdb keeps only in-frame clonotypes and omits some of them. The sample includes 180,000 or so clones, 58% seen only once; the top ten take 5.5%. The sequences come from CD4+ T cells sorted from blood, collected at week 24, from a patient treated with tofacitinib. The receptor set was obtained from a human donor with alopecia areata.

This clone was seen more than once but under ten times. The gene calls are TRBV5-1 and TRBJ2-5, with D perhaps matching TRBD2 (6 bases). The V gene's germline CDR1 is SGHRS and CDR2 YFSETQ. The V end lost 4 bases, the J end lost 5 bases, and 12 bases lay between the germline ends. CDR3 length: 13 residues. The CDR3 bases are TGCGCCAGCAGCCCGGGAGAACTGGAGACCCAGTACTTC. It translates to CASSPGELETQYF.

The rearrangement links TRBV7-2 to TRBJ2-3; 7 positions match TRBD1. The CDR3 runs to 14 residues. With 5 bases clipped from V and 3 bases from J, the junction kept 5 bases outside the gene matches. CDR1 SGHTA and CDR2 FQGNSA come from the germline V gene. The CDR3: CASSANRGTDTQYF. CDR3 DNA sequence: TGTGCCAGCAGCGCGAACAGGGGAACAGATACGCAGTATTTT.

The chain combines TRBV9 with TRBJ2-5, with D hard to call. Trimming cost V 1 base and J 0 bases, with 7 bases left between them. Looked up from germline, CDR1 is SGDLS and CDR2 is YYNGEE. The CDR3 length is 14 residues. CDR3 amino acids: CASSVRINQETQYF. The CDR3 nucleotides are TGTGCCAGCAGCGTACGGATAAACCAAGAGACCCAGTACTTC.

The rearrangement links TRBV7-2 to TRBJ2-4; perhaps TRBD2 as D (6 bases). With 1 base removed from V and 5 bases from J, the gap between germline ends came to 12 bases. The V gene's germline CDR1 is SGHTA and CDR2 FQGNSA. This CDR3 has 15 amino acids. The CDR3 loop reads CASSLVGGRENIQYF. Here the CDR3 DNA reads TGTGCCAGCAGCTTAGTCGGGGGAAGGGAAAACATTCAGTACTTC.

This clone was detected once. This chain connects TRBV6-5 to TRBJ2-5, with a tentative D call TRBD2 (5 bases). V lost 8 bases to trimming and J lost 4 bases, with 20 bases between them. The CDR3 covers 15 residues. Germline CDR1 is MNHEY and CDR2 is SVGAGI. The DNA for the CDR3 is TGTGCCAGCGCCGCGACTATGGGAAATGGAGAGACCCAGTACTTC. Its protein product is CASAATMGNGETQYF.

This chain links TRBV5-1 with TRBJ2-1; 7 nucleotides line up with TRBD2. V lost 4 bases and J lost 6; bases outside the gene matches: 13. The CDR3 loop spans 16 amino acids. Per germline, CDR1 SGHRS and CDR2 YFSETQ. The CDR3 region is CASSGSLGGSGNEQFF. CDR3 DNA: TGCGCCAGCAGCGGGAGCTTGGGCGGGAGTGGCAATGAGCAGTTCTTC.

As for this clone: This specimen includes other DNA sequences encoding the same CDR3. The chain is built from TRBV29-1 and TRBJ1-3; D is unclear. The CDR3 totals 11 residues. Germline CDR1 is SQVTM and CDR2 is ANQGSEA. V was shortened by 6 bases and J by 0 bases, with 3 bases between the two germline ends. CDR3 bases: TGCAGCGTATCCTCTGGAAACACCATATATTTT. Translation gives CSVSSGNTIYF. The whole variable domain, remainder taken from reference TRBV29-1 and TRBJ1-3, is SAVISQKPSRDICQRGTSLTIQCQVDSQVTMMFWYRQQPGQSLTLIATANQGSEATYESGFVIDKFPISRPNLTFSTLTVSNMSPEDSSIYLCSVSSGNTIYFGEGSWLTVV.

This clone showed up just once. The V and J genes are TRBV7-2 and TRBJ2-2; TRBD2 matches 9 bases. Losses at the gene ends were 3 bases for V and 0 bases for J; bases not matched to a gene: 2. The length of the CDR3 is 16 residues. CDR1 and CDR2 from the germline V gene are SGHTA and FQGNSA. The CDR3: CASSFSSGANTGELFF. The CDR3 coding sequence is TGTGCCAGCAGCTTCTCTAGCGGGGCGAACACCGGGGAGCTGTTTTTT. The full variable domain, in which reference TRBV7-2 and TRBJ2-2 provide the parts outside the CDR3, is GAGVSQSPSNKVTEKGKDVELRCDPISGHTALYWYRQSLGQGLEFLIYFQGNSAPDKSGLPSDRFSAERTGGSVSTLTIQRTQQEDSAVYLCASSFSSGANTGELFFGEGSRLTVL.

This clone was detected a few times. The chain carries TRBV10-3 and TRBJ1-1; weak D call: TRBD1 (5 bases). With 0 bases removed from V and 3 bases from J, the gap between germline ends came to 14 bases. The CDR3 is 16 residues long. Germline values: CDR1 ENHRY, CDR2 SYGVKD. This CDR3 is CAISESGSAGHTEAFF. CDR3 nucleotide sequence: TGTGCCATCAGTGAGTCCGGGTCGGCAGGGCACACTGAAGCTTTCTTT.

The chain couples TRBV23-1 to TRBJ2-3; weak D call: TRBD2 (5 bases). TRBV23-1 qualifies as an ORF whose function is uncertain. The length of the CDR3 is 17 residues. V lost 1 base and J 0 bases, leaving 14 bases between the germline ends. CDR3: CASSQCCRGMSTDTQYF. DNA for the CDR3: TGCGCCAGCAGTCAATGTTGCAGAGGGATGAGCACAGATACGCAGTATTTT.

This clone came up a few times. This chain joins TRBV7-2 and TRBJ1-5; TRBD1 matches at 8 bases. Germline V lookup: CDR1 SGHTA, CDR2 FQGNSA. The trim removed 6 bases at V and 3 bases at J, leaving 16 bases unmatched. The CDR3 spans 18 residues. The CDR3 region has the DNA TGTGCCAGCAGTCCAACCTTCTTTGGACAGGGCGACAATCAGCCCCAGCATTTT. Translated: CASSPTFFGQGDNQPQHF.

This chain connects TRBV5-1 to TRBJ2-7; D is perhaps TRBD1 (5 bases). Germline values: CDR1 SGHRS, CDR2 YFSETQ. This CDR3 has 13 amino acids. The V gene lost 0 bases and the J gene lost 4 bases, with 8 bases spanning the gap. For the CDR3, the DNA is TGCGCCAGCAGCTTGGGACAGAGATACGAGCAGTACTTC. Translated, it gives CASSLGQRYEQYF.

The chain is built from TRBV27 and TRBJ2-7, with 9 nucleotides matching TRBD2. The CDR3 contains 14 residues. In germline, CDR1 is MNHEY, CDR2 SMNVEV (reference sequence). J was trimmed by 8 bases and V by 5 bases; bases with no gene match: 10. The CDR3 region is CASSDLAGSGQQYF. The DNA of the CDR3 is TGTGCCAGCAGTGATCTAGCGGGGAGCGGTCAGCAGTACTTC.

V is TRBV29-1 and J is TRBJ1-1, with 10 bases lining up with TRBD1. J was trimmed by 5 bases and V by 5 bases; bases with no gene match: 5. Germline CDR1 is SQVTM and CDR2 is ANQGSEA. CDR3 size: 13 residues. CDR3 sequence reads: CSVRTGGMTEAFF. The CDR3 DNA reads TGCAGCGTTAGGACAGGGGGGATGACTGAAGCTTTCTTT.

This chain joins TRBV7-6 and TRBJ2-5, with D possibly TRBD1 on 6 matching bases. The CDR3 length is 15 residues. Germline V CDR1 and CDR2: SGHVS, FNYEAQ. V gave up 4 bases and J gave up 2 bases, with 14 bases separating them. CDR3 region: CASSSPGHSQETQYF. The CDR3 DNA follows: TGTGCCAGCAGCTCGCCGGGACACTCACAAGAGACCCAGTACTTC.

This clone came up a few times. J is TRBJ1-2 and V is TRBV7-2; 8 bases line up with TRBD1. The CDR3 extends over 14 amino acids. Germline V lookup: CDR1 SGHTA, CDR2 FQGNSA. V lost 0 bases, J lost 5 bases, and 2 bases stayed unmatched. The CDR3 DNA follows: TGTGCCAGCAGCTTAGCACAGGGGGGATATGGCTACACCTTC. Its translation: CASSLAQGGYGYTF.

The J gene is TRBJ1-2, the V gene TRBV4-1, with TRBD1 as a possible D gene (6 bases). The CDR3 has 16 residues. Trimming left V 2 bases short and J 8 bases short, with 21 bases between. Germline V gene lookup returns CDR1 MGHRA and CDR2 YSYEKL. This CDR3 is CASSQSPDSSIGGYTF. Written as DNA, the CDR3 is TGCGCCAGCAGCCAATCCCCGGACAGTTCCATTGGGGGCTACACCTTC.

The J gene is TRBJ2-2, the V gene TRBV6-1; weak D call: TRBD2 (6 bases). Germline lookup yields CDR1 MNHNS and CDR2 SASEGT. V lost 6 bases and J 0 bases, leaving 8 bases between the germline ends. This CDR3 is 14 amino acids long. As DNA, the CDR3 is TGTGCCAGCAGGGGAGGACCGAACACCGGGGAGCTGTTTTTT. This codes for CASRGGPNTGELFF.

The V gene is TRBV2, the J gene TRBJ2-2; 7 positions agree with TRBD1. After removal of 9 bases from V and 0 bases from J, the junction contained 7 bases not matched to a gene. Germline CDR1 SNHLY, CDR2 FYNNEI. The CDR3 sequence is 15 residues long. DNA for the CDR3: TGTGCCAGACCCCCGGGACAGCCGAACACCGGGGAGCTGTTTTTT. Translated, it gives CARPPGQPNTGELFF.

V usage is TRBV5-1 and J usage is TRBJ2-3, with 12 nucleotides matching TRBD2. V dropped 0 bases and J dropped 1; count of bases not matched to a gene: 0. The germline V gene has CDR1 SGHRS and CDR2 YFSETQ. The CDR3 sequence is 16 residues long. CDR3 in DNA: TGCGCCAGCAGCTTGGGGACTAGCGGGGGCACAGATACGCAGTATTTT. Protein product: CASSLGTSGGTDTQYF.

V is TRBV7-2 and J is TRBJ2-1, with 10 bases lining up with TRBD2. V gave up 5 bases and J gave up 4 bases; unmatched junction bases: 5. CDR1 SGHTA and CDR2 FQGNSA come from the germline V gene. This CDR3 is built from 15 residues. The CDR3 bases are TGTGCCAGCAGCCGGATAGCGGGAGGTTACAATGAGCAGTTCTTC. Its protein product is CASSRIAGGYNEQFF.